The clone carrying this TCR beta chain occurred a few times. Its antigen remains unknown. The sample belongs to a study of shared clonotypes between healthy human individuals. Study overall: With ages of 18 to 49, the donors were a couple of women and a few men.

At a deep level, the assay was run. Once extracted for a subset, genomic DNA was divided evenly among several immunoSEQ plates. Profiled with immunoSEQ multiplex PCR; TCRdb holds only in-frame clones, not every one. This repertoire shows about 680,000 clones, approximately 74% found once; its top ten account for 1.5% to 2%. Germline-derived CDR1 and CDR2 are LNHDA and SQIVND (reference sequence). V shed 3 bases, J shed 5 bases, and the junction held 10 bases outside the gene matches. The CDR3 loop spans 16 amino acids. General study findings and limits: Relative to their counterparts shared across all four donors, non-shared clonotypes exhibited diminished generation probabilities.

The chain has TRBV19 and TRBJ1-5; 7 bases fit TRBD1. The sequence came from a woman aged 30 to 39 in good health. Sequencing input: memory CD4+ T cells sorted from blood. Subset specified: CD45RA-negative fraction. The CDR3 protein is CASSMNRPGGDQPQHF. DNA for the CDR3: TGTGCCAGTAGTATGAATAGGCCAGGGGGGGATCAGCCCCAGCATTTT.